This TCR beta chain was sequenced in a study of blood T cell repertoires in COVID-19. For the study at large: The analysed material was cDNA or gDNA that came from T cells, B-cell-depleted T cells, or PBMCs.

This CDR3 has 16 amino acids. Germline trimming cut 3 bases from V and 7 bases from J; bases unmatched to any gene: 11. Germline-derived CDR1 and CDR2 are MGHDK and SYGVNS. The authors' processing: Amplification from reference gene primers served as the basis for estimated nucleated cell counts. The data were produced by immunoSEQ multiplex PCR, yet TCRdb's version contains in-frame clones alone and is incomplete. From that table come the V and J calls and clone size; the DNA was used to work out D and trimming. The table shows hundreds of thousands of clones, with 75% to 90% occurring only once. The V gene is TRBV25-1, the J gene TRBJ2-1; 8 bases align to TRBD2. The receptor comes from a woman aged 30 to 39 with active or convalescent COVID-19. Material for sequencing was peripheral blood. For the CDR3, the DNA is TGTGCCAGCAGTGACCTCAGGACTAGCTGGGAAAATGAGCAGTTCTTC. It specifies CASSDLRTSWENEQFF.